Here is one T cell receptor beta chain with its context. Its antigen is unknown. Germline values: CDR1 SGHDT, CDR2 YYEEEE. The CDR3 has 17 residues. Deletions cut 1 base from V and 6 bases from J, with 20 bases between. The sample originates from a study of radiotherapy plus CTLA-4 blockade in lung cancer. The wider study: Patients showed objective responses in under 20% of cases and disease control in around 30%.

Receiving focal radiation plus CTLA-4 blockade with ipilimumab were patients who had chemo-refractory metastatic non-small-cell lung cancer. Whole-study findings and limits: With interferon-beta, early dynamics of blood T cell clones were reported to best predict response.

Profiling relied on immunoSEQ multiplex PCR, and the TCRdb table lists in-frame clones only, not all of them. The table lists 55,000 to 65,000 clones, approximately 76% of them singletons. The sequenced sample was peripheral blood, obtained from a patient treated with radiotherapy plus ipilimumab. The V gene is TRBV5-6, the J gene TRBJ1-5, with D hard to call. The origin of this receptor is a human donor with non-small cell lung cancer who had a complete response to radiotherapy plus ipilimumab. The CDR3 region is CASSLILGGATPQPQHF. The CDR3 coding sequence is TGTGCCAGCAGCTTGATTCTGGGAGGCGCTACCCCTCAGCCCCAGCATTTT.